This T cell receptor (beta chain) came from a study of blood T cell repertoires in COVID-19. This CDR3 spans 14 amino acids. Germline V gene lookup returns CDR1 MNHEY and CDR2 SVGEGT. V gave up 6 bases and J gave up 1 base, with 10 bases separating them. Sequencing was performed with immunoSEQ multiplex PCR; in TCRdb, only in-frame clones are kept and a portion is missing. The sample includes about 340,000 clones, roughly nine tenths of them seen just once. Resolution of symptoms, clearance, or two negative PCRs was present in recovered Cohort 3 donors. The TCR sequence derives from a woman aged 30 to 39 who had recovered from COVID-19. This rearrangement joins TRBV6-2 or TRBV6-3 to TRBJ2-1, with D unresolved. Sequenced: PBMCs or T cells enriched from blood (not recorded which). This CDR3 is CASSRAVSYNEQFF. In DNA, the CDR3 is TGTGCCAGCAGCCGTGCGGTTTCCTACAATGAGCAGTTCTTC.